Shown below are 5 T cell receptor beta chains from a single sample sequenced in a study of identical twins (dated by TCRdb to about 2016). The protocol used for the library was 5' RACE. TCRdb lists the instrument as Illumina HiSeq 2000. TCRdb ran its own pipeline on the public reads, namely fastp trimming at Q25 and MiXCR clone calling, and kept in-frame beta chains. Each entry merges the rows of one CDR3 protein and shows their most common DNA and genes. Across this sample there are hundreds of thousands of distinct CDR3 sequences, with roughly 6% seen only once. The top ten clonotypes cover around 1.7% of the sample. Input material: naive T cells sorted from blood. The sample's cell subset or site, from its label and the paper: cells isolated with a human naive T-cell isolation kit. The source is a man in his late teens or twenties in good health.

The gene calls are TRBV9 and TRBJ2-2, with D hard to call. Looked up from germline, CDR1 is SGDLS and CDR2 is YYNGEE. V lost 0 bases, J lost 2 bases, and 11 bases lay in between. The CDR3 sequence is 16 residues long. In DNA, the CDR3 is TGTGCCAGCAGCGTAGACAGCCACCTTAACACCGGGGAGCTGTTTTTT. This codes for CASSVDSHLNTGELFF.

This clonotype was counted a few times. The J gene is TRBJ1-4, the V gene TRBV12-3 or TRBV12-4; 8 bases agree with TRBD1. The CDR3 covers 14 residues. J lost 8 bases, V lost 5 bases, and 7 bases had no gene match. The CDR3 nucleotides are TGTGCCAGCAGTCCCGGGACAGGTGTCGAAAAACTGTTTTTT. Translating it yields CASSPGTGVEKLFF.

A few counts support this clonotype. The chain employs TRBV18 and TRBJ2-5; D uncertain. Looked up from germline, CDR1 is KGHSH and CDR2 is LQKENI. V was pared by 1 base and J by 4 bases, with 13 bases between. The CDR3 loop spans 15 amino acids. DNA for the CDR3: TGTGCCAGCTCACCACAAACACGGCCGGGAGAGACCCAGTACTTC. Residues: CASSPQTRPGETQYF.

The V and J genes are TRBV12-3 or TRBV12-4 and TRBJ1-2; no definite D call. Trimming removed 6 bases from V and 5 bases from J, with 7 bases in between. The CDR3 has 11 residues. This CDR3 reads CASSDFYGYTF. The CDR3 DNA reads as TGTGCCAGCAGCGACTTTTATGGCTACACCTTC.

In this sample, this clonotype turned up a few times. V is TRBV7-6 and J is TRBJ1-1; D gene uncertain. CDR3 size: 13 residues. CDR1 is SGHVS and CDR2 is FNYEAQ in the germline V gene. Trimming removed 1 base at V and 7 bases at J, with 10 bases between. CDR3 DNA: TGTGCCAGCAGCTTAGAGCGGGGAAGTGAAGCTTTCTTT. It translates to CASSLERGSEAFF.